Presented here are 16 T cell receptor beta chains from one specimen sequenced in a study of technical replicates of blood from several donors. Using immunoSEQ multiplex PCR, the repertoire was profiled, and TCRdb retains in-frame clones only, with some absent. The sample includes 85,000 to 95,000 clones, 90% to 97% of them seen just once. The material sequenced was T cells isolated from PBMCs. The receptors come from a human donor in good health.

DNA of the CDR3: TGCGCCAGCAGCCATACAGGGGAGGCAGATACGCAGTATTTT. Translated, it gives CASSHTGEADTQYF. The V call is TRBV4-1, the J call TRBJ2-3; maybe TRBD1 (7 bases). V lost 3 bases and J 4 bases, leaving 11 bases between the germline ends. Germline V gene data show CDR1 as MGHRA and CDR2 as YSYEKL. This CDR3 contains 14 residues.

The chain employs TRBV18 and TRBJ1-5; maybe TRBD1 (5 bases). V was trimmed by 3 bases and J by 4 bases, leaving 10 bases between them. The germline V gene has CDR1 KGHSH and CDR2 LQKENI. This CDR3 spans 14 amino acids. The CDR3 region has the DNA TGTGCCAGCTCACCCCGGGACTCTAATCAGCCCCAGCATTTT. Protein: CASSPRDSNQPQHF.

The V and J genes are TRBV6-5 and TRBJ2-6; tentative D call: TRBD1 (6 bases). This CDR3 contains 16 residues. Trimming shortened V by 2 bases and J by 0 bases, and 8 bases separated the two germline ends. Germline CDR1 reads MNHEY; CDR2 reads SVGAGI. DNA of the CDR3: TGTGCCAGCAGTTACCAGGGGTTCTCTGGGGCCAACGTCCTGACTTTC. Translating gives CASSYQGFSGANVLTF.

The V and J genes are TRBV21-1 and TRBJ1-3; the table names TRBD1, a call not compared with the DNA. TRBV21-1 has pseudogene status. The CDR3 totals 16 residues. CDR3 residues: CASSGGQGRTGNTIYF. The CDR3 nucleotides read TGTGCCAGCAGCGGGGGACAGGGGAGGACTGGAAACACCATATATTTT.

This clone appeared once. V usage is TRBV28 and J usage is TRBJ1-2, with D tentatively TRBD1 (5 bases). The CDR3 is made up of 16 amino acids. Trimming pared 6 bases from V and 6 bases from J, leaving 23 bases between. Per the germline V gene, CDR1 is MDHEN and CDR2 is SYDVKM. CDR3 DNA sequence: TGTGCCAGCAGCTTTCCAGCAGGGCTGGTAGGCAATGGCTACACCTTC. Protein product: CASSFPAGLVGNGYTF.

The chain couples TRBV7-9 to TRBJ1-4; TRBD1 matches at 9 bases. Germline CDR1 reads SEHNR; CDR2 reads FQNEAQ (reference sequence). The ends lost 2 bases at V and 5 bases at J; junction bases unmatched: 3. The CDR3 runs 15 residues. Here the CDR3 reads CASSLSGQGNEKLFF. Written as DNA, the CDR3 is TGTGCCAGCAGCTTATCGGGACAGGGCAATGAAAAACTGTTTTTT.

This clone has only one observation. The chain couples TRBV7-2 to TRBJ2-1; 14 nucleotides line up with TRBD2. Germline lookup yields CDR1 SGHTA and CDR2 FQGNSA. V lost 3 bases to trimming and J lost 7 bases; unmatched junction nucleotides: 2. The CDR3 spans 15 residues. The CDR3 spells CASSFRTSGRNEQFF. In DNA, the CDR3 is TGTGCCAGCAGCTTCAGGACTAGCGGGAGGAATGAGCAGTTCTTC.

The CDR3 sequence is CSAKDRIYGYTF. Here the CDR3 DNA reads TGCAGCGCAAAGGACAGGATCTATGGCTACACCTTC. V gene TRBV29-1 combines with J gene TRBJ1-2; TRBD1 agrees at 7 bases. With 7 bases clipped from V and 4 bases from J, the junction kept 6 bases outside the gene matches. Germline V CDR1 and CDR2: SQVTM, ANQGSEA. There are 12 residues in the CDR3.

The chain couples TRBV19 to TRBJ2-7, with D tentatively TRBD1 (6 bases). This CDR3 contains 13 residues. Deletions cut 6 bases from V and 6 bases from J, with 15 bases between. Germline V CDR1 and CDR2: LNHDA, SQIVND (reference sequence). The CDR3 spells CASSPFLGAEQYF. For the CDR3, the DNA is TGTGCCAGTAGCCCGTTTCTGGGGGCCGAGCAGTACTTC.

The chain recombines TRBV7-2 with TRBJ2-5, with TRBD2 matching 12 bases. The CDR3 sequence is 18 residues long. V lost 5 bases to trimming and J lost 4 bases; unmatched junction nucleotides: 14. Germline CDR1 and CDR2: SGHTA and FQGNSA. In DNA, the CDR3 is TGTGCCAGCAGCATCGTCGCGGGTCAGACTAGCGGGAGAGAGACCCAGTACTTC. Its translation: CASSIVAGQTSGRETQYF.

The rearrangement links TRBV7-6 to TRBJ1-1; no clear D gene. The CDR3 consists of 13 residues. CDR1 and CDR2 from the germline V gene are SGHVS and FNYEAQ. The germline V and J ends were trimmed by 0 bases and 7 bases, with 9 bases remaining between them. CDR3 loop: CASSLAIRDEAFF. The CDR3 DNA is TGTGCCAGCAGCTTAGCCATCCGGGATGAAGCTTTCTTT.

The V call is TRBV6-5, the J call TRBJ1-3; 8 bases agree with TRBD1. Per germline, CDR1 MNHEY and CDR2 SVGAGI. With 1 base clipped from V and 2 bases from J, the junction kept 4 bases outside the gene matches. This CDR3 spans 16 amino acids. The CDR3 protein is CASSYLRTGTGNTIYF. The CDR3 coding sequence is TGTGCCAGCAGTTACTTAAGGACAGGGACTGGAAACACCATATATTTT.

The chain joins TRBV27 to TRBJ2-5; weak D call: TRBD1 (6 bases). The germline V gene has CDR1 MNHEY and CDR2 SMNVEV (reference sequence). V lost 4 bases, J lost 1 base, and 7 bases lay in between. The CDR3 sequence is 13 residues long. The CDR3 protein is CASSYRVQETQYF. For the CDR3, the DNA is TGTGCCAGCAGTTACAGGGTCCAAGAGACCCAGTACTTC.

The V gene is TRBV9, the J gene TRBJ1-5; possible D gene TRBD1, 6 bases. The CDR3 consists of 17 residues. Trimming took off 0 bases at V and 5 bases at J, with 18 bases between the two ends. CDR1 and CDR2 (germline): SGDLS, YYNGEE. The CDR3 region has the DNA TGTGCCAGCAGCGTAGGGGGGATACAGGGTGATTATCAGCCCCAGCATTTT. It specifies CASSVGGIQGDYQPQHF. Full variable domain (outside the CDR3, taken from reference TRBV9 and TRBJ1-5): DSGVTQTPKHLITATGQRVTLRCSPRSGDLSVYWYQQSLDQGLQFLIQYYNGEERAKGNILERFSAQQFPDLHSELNLSSLELGDSALYFCASSVGGIQGDYQPQHFGDGTRLSIL.

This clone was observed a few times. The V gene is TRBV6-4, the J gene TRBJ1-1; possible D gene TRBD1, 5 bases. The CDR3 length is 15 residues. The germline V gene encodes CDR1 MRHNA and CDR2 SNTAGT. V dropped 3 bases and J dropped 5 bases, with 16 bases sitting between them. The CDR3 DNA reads TGTGCCAGCAGTGATACTGGAATAGGGGAAACTGAAGCTTTCTTT. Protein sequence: CASSDTGIGETEAFF.

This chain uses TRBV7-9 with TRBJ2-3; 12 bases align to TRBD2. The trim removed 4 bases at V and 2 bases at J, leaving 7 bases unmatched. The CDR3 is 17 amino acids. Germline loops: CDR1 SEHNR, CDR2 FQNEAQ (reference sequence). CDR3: CASSWRTSGTNTDTQYF. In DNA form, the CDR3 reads TGTGCCAGCAGCTGGAGGACTAGCGGGACTAACACAGATACGCAGTATTTT.